Shown below are 7 T cell receptor beta chains from a single sample sequenced in a study of cytomegalovirus exposure and HLA in healthy donors. It was with 60 Vbeta and 13 Jbeta primers that the PCR ran. The assay was immunoSEQ multiplex PCR, and TCRdb's table has in-frame clones only and misses some. The sample lists about 61,000 clones, around 90% occurring once. Sequencing used PBMCs. The receptors come from a man aged 30 to 45 in good health and CMV-seropositive.

The V call is TRBV9, the J call TRBJ2-7; D not resolved. This CDR3 has 14 amino acids. Trimming cost V 0 bases and J 4 bases, with 11 bases left between them. CDR1 and CDR2 from the germline V gene are SGDLS and YYNGEE. CDR3: CASSVAPGGYEQYF. The CDR3 nucleotides read TGTGCCAGCAGCGTAGCTCCGGGTGGGTACGAGCAGTACTTC.

The chain joins TRBV7-2 to TRBJ2-7; tentative D call: TRBD1 (6 bases). This CDR3 comprises 14 residues. The germline V and J ends were trimmed by 6 bases and 3 bases, with 15 bases remaining between them. The germline V gene encodes CDR1 SGHTA and CDR2 FQGNSA. The CDR3 reads CASSKTGKNYEQYF. For the CDR3, the DNA is TGTGCCAGCAGTAAGACAGGCAAGAACTACGAGCAGTACTTC.

CDR3 bases: TGCGCCAGCAGCCCTGACGGGGTAGCGGGACCCTCGGGGAGCGAGCAGTACTTC. Its translation is CASSPDGVAGPSGSEQYF. The chain joins TRBV4-3 to TRBJ2-7, with 8 positions matching TRBD2. This CDR3 region has 18 residues. Germline V lookup: CDR1 LGHNA, CDR2 YSLEER. Trimming at V came to 4 bases and at J to 6 bases, leaving 20 bases not matched to a gene.

CDR3 amino acids: CASSSQNGVEKLFF. The CDR3 nucleotides read TGTGCCAGCAGCTCACAAAACGGGGTTGAAAAACTGTTTTTT. J is TRBJ1-4 and V is TRBV7-2, with D hard to call. Per germline, CDR1 SGHTA and CDR2 FQGNSA. Trimming removed 4 bases from V and 7 bases from J, with 13 bases in between. The CDR3 has 14 residues.

The V call is TRBV7-2, the J call TRBJ2-1, with no clear D. Looked up from germline, CDR1 is SGHTA and CDR2 is FQGNSA. Trimming pared 1 base from V and 15 bases from J, leaving 10 bases between. The CDR3 spans 11 residues. CDR3 DNA sequence: TGTGCCAGCAGCTTAGAGCTAGTCGCGTTCTTC. Encoded protein: CASSLELVAFF. Based on the CDR3 plus reference TRBV7-2 and TRBJ2-1, the full variable domain is GAGVSQSPSNKVTEKGKDVELRCDPISGHTALYWYRQSLGQGLEFLIYFQGNSAPDKSGLPSDRFSAERTGGSVSTLTIQRTQQEDSAVYLCASSLELVAFFGPGTRLTVL.

A word on this clone: The junction and the germline gene differ at one end; a read error may be behind it. The chain recombines TRBV6-1 with TRBJ2-7, with TRBD2 matching 9 bases. Looked up from germline, CDR1 is MNHNS and CDR2 is SASEGT. This CDR3 contains 8 residues. CDR3 in DNA: TGTGCCAGCGCGGGGGGGAACTTC. Protein sequence: CASAGGNF.

This clone was recorded once. The rearrangement links TRBV9 to TRBJ1-5, with no clear D. There are 13 residues in the CDR3. CDR1 is SGDLS, CDR2 YYNGEE, per germline. The V end was cut by 5 bases, the J end by 6 bases, with 12 bases between. For the CDR3, the DNA is TGTGCCAGCAGTCGTTCGGTGTCTCAGCCCCAGCATTTT. Translated, it gives CASSRSVSQPQHF.